This TCR beta chain derives from a study of blood T cell repertoires in COVID-19. Study at large: Sites across the United States, Italy and Spain contributed samples from acute and convalescent COVID-19.

How the authors handled the data: Nucleated cell counts were estimated from reference gene primer amplification. Only in-frame clones appear in the TCRdb table, and some are missing; sequencing was by immunoSEQ multiplex PCR. That table is the source of V, J and clone size, and D and trimming were worked out from the DNA. Of 190,000 or so clones in the sample, about 91% are singletons; the top ten hold 3.5% to 5%. V was pared by 8 bases and J by 7 bases, with 11 bases of the junction left unmatched. This CDR3 contains 14 residues. In germline, CDR1 is SNHLY, CDR2 FYNNEI. This receptor was obtained from a woman in her twenties or thirties with acute or convalescent COVID-19. The chain has TRBV2 and TRBJ2-1; 7 nucleotides line up with TRBD2. Source material: peripheral blood. CDR3 DNA: TGTGCCAGCGAGGTGGGAGGGCCTAGGAATGAGCAGTTCTTC. This codes for CASEVGGPRNEQFF.